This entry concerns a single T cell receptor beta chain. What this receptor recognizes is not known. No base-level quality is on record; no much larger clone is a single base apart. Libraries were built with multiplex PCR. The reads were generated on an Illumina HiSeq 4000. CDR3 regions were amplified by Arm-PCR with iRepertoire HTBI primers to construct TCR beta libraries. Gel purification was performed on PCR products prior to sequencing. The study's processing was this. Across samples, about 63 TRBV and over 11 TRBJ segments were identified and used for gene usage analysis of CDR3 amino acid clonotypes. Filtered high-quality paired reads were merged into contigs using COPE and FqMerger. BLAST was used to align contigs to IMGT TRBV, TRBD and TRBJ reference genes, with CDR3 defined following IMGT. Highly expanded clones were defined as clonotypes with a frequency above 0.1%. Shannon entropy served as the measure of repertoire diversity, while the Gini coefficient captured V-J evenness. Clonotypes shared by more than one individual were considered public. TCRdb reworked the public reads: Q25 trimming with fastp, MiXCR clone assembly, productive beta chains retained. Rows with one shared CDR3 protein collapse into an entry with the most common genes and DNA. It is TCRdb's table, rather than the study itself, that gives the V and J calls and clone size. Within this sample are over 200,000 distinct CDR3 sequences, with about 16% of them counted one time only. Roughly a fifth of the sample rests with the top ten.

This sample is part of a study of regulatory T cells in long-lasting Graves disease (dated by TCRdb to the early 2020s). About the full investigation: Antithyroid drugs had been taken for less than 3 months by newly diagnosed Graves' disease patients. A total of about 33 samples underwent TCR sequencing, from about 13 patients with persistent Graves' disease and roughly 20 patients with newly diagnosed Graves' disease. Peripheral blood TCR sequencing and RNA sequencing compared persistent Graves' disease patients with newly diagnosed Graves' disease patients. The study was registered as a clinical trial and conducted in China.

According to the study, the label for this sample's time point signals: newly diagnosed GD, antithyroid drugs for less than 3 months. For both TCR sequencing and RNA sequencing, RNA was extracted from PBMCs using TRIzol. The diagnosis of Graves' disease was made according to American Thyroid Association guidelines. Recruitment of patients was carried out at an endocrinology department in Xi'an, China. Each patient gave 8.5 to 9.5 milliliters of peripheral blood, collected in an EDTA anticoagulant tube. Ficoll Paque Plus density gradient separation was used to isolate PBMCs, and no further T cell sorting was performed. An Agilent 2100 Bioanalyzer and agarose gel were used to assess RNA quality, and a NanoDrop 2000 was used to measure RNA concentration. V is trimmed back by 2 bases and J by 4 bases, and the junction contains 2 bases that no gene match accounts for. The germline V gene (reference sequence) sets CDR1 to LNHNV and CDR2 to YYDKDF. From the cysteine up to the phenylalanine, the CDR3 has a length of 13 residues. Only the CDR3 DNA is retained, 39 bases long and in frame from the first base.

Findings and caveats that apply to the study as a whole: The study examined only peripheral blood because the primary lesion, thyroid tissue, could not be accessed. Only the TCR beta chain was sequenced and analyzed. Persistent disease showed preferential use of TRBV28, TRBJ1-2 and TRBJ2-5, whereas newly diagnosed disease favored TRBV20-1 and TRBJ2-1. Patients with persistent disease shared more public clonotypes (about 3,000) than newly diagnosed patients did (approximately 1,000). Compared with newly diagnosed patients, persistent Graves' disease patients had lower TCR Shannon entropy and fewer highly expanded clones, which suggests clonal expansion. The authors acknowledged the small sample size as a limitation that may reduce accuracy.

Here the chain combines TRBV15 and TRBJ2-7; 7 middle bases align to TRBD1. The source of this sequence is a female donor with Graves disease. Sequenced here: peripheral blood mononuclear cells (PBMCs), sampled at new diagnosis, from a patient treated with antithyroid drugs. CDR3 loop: CATSRRQGYEQYF. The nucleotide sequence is TGTGCCACCAGCAGAAGACAGGGTTACGAGCAGTACTTC. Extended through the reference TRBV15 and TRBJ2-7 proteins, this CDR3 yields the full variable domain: DAMVIQNPRYQVTQFGKPVTLSCSQTLNHNVMYWYQQKSSQAPKLLFHYYDKDFNNEADTPDNFQSRRPNTSFCFLDIRSPGLGDTAMYLCATSRRQGYEQYFGPGTRLTVT.